These T cell receptor beta chains were read from a single sample in a study of blood T cell repertoires in COVID-19. The protocol was immunoSEQ multiplex PCR, while the TCRdb copy is restricted to in-frame clones and leaves out a portion. Of about 200,000 clones in the sample, 90% were seen once. The source material was peripheral blood. The receptor source for this set is a man aged 50 or older with acute or convalescent COVID-19. The CDR3 runs from the conserved cysteine through the conserved F or W. D genes are given only for firm matches. Rows give clone size only sometimes, using once, few, many, or a class for an expanded clone.

D gene	V gene	J gene	clone size	CDR3 protein	CDR3 DNA
TRBD2	TRBV3-1/TRBV3-2	TRBJ2-5	-	CASSQVLAGGPGGETQYF	TGTGCCAGCAGCCAAGTCCTAGCGGGGGGGCCGGGCGGAGAGACCCAGTACTTC
TRBD1	TRBV12-3/TRBV12-4	TRBJ1-5	-	CASSRQGSQPQHF	TGTGCCAGCAGTCGACAGGGTAGCCAGCCCCAGCATTTT
-	TRBV6-5	TRBJ2-3	-	CASRGTLSTDTQYF	TGTGCCAGCAGAGGGACTCTAAGCACAGATACGCAGTATTTT
-	TRBV18	TRBJ1-1	-	CASSPQDNMNTEAFF	TGTGCCAGCTCACCACAGGACAACATGAACACTGAAGCTTTCTTT
-	TRBV21-1	TRBJ2-1	-	CASSSPTSGRLFF	TGTGCCAGCAGCTCGCCGACTAGCGGGAGATTGTTCTTC
TRBD1	TRBV7-9	TRBJ1-5	-	CASSLDSGDSQPQHF	TGTGCCAGCAGCTTAGATTCGGGGGACAGCCAGCCCCAGCATTTT
TRBD2	TRBV9	TRBJ2-7	-	CASSDEGAGGPPYEQYF	TGTGCCAGCAGCGACGAAGGGGCGGGAGGGCCCCCCTACGAGCAGTACTTC
-	TRBV18	TRBJ1-1	few	CASSPIGGTEAFF	TGTGCCAGCTCTCCCATCGGGGGCACTGAAGCTTTCTTT
TRBD1	TRBV9	TRBJ2-5	once	CASGQGGETQYF	TGTGCCAGCGGACAGGGAGGAGAGACCCAGTACTTC
TRBD2	TRBV5-1	TRBJ2-1	-	CASSLGLAGVGAVNNEQFF	TGCGCCAGCAGCTTGGGGCTAGCGGGAGTCGGGGCGGTAAACAATGAGCAGTTCTTC
-	TRBV28	TRBJ2-5	once	CASSLVKTQYF	TGTGCCAGCAGTTTAGTTAAGACCCAGTACTTC